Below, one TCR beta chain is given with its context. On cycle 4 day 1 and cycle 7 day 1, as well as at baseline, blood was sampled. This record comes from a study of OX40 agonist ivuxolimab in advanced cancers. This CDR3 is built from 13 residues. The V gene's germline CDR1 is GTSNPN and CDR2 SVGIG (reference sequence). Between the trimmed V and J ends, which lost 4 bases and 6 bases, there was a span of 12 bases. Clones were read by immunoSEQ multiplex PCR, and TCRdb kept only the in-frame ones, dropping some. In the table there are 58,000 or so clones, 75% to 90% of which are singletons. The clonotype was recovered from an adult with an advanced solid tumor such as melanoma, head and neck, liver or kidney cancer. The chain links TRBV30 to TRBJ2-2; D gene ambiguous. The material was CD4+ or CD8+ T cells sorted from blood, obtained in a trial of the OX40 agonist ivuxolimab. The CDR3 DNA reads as TGTGCCTGGATCCACACCCAGTCCGGGGAGCTGTTTTTT. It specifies CAWIHTQSGELFF.